A single T cell receptor beta chain is shown here with its context. Its antigen is not known. The entry originates in a study of CD8 T cells in ankylosing spondylitis. Study results and caveats: A CD8+ phenotype characterized the disease-linked clones, which were relatively rare in peripheral blood. Among TCR beta sequences, a motif of several highly homologous variants appeared characteristic of ankylosing spondylitis blood.

The CDR3 has 14 amino acids. Germline trimming cut 3 bases from V and 5 bases from J; bases unmatched to any gene: 8. Germline CDR1 DFQATT, CDR2 SNEGSKA (reference sequence). TCRdb passed the 5' RACE reads through MiXCR, listing each CDR3 protein once. The data show about 440,000 distinct CDR3 sequences, roughly 17% seen once. The TCR comes from a male donor with ankylosing spondylitis. J is TRBJ2-5 and V is TRBV20-1; 8 positions match TRBD2. The sample was blood, either unsorted or a sorted T cell fraction (not recorded which). This CDR3 is CSASGSGAGETQYF. The DNA for the CDR3 is TGCAGTGCTAGTGGTAGCGGGGCTGGGGAGACCCAGTACTTC.